The clone carrying this T cell receptor beta chain was found a few times. What it binds is unknown. The CDR3 contains 12 residues. Trimming took off 3 bases at V and 5 bases at J, with 10 bases between the two ends. Germline assignment: CDR1 DFQATT and CDR2 SNEGSKA (reference sequence). TCRdb redid the calling of the 5' RACE reads with MiXCR, one entry per CDR3 protein. Among some 760,000 distinct CDR3 sequences listed, 15% to 20% were seen once. This sample was taken from a study of identical twins. Findings and caveats of the study: Out-of-frame alpha sequences shared by twins showed excess low generation probability.

These data are also associated with another study on T cells expressing NK-cell markers.

The J gene is TRBJ1-1, the V gene TRBV20-1, with TRBD1 as a possible D gene (5 bases). The sequence was obtained from a woman between 18 and 29 years old in good health. Sequencing was done on a sample of PBMCs. The CDR3, as DNA: TGCAGTGCTAGGGTCAGGGTGACTGAAGCTTTCTTT. Protein: CSARVRVTEAFF.